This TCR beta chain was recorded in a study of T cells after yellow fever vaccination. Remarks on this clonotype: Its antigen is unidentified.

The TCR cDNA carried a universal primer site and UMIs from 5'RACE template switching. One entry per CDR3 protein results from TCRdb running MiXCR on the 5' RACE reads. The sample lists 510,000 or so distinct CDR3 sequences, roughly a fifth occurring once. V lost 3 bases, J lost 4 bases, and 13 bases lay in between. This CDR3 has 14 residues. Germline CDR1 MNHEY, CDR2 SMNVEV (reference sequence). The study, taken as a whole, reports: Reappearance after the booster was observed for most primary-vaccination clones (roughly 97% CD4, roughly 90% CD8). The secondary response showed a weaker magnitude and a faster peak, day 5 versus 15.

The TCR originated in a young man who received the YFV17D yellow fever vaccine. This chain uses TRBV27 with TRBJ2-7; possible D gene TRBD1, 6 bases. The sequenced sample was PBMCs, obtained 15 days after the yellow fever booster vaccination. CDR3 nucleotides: TGTGCCAGCAGTTTGGGGGCAGGGATGTACGAGCAGTACTTC. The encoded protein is CASSLGAGMYEQYF.